The 12 T cell receptor beta chains listed next were all sequenced from one sample in a study of tumor-infiltrating lymphocytes in primary liver carcinoma. The tissue used was unsorted bulk material of roughly 17-34 mg. RNA and DNA were co-extracted from it with the AllPrep DNA/RNA mini kit. With a constant-region primer, TCR beta cDNA was made from about 0.55 ug of total RNA. Generation of the TCR beta libraries relied on three nested multiplex PCR rounds using slightly modified ARM-PCR. A C-beta reverse primer and TRBV1-TRBV30 forward primers served in each of the first two PCR rounds, at 10 cycles apiece. From the multiplex PCR reads, TCRdb called clonotypes with MiXCR, one entry per CDR3 protein. This sample yields about 92,000 distinct CDR3 sequences, of which roughly 70% are seen a single time; under 30% belongs to the top ten. The sequenced material came from tumor-adjacent normal liver tissue. The receptors originated from a man aged 35 to 55 with primary liver carcinoma and hepatitis B virus infection.

This clonotype is a singleton in its sample. This CDR3 reads CSAPPGTGNTDTQYF. CDR3 DNA sequence: TGCAGTGCTCCGCCCGGGACGGGTAACACAGATACGCAGTATTTT. The rearrangement joins TRBV20-1 to TRBJ2-3; D is perhaps TRBD1 or TRBD2 (5 bases each). V lost 5 bases, J lost 2 bases, and 17 bases lay in between. Germline CDR1 and CDR2: DFQATT and SNEGSKA (reference sequence). The CDR3 sequence is 15 residues long.

This clonotype came up a few times. The V gene is TRBV24-1, the J gene TRBJ2-3, with 7 bases lining up with TRBD1. Germline V gene sequence: CDR1 KGHDR, CDR2 SFDVKD. The CDR3 has 13 residues. The V gene end was trimmed by 7 bases and the J gene end by 3 bases; junction bases not matched to a gene: 3. CDR3 sequence: CATSNRGTDTQYF. Here the CDR3 DNA reads TGTGCCACCAGCAACAGGGGAACAGATACGCAGTATTTT.

With respect to this clonotype: Because it lacks the conserved phenylalanine or tryptophan at the end, this CDR3 is likely a read error. The rearrangement links TRBV11-3 to TRBJ2-2; D gene uncertain. V shed 0 bases and J shed 6 bases, with 17 bases lying between them. The V gene's germline CDR1 is SGHNT and CDR2 YENEEA. CDR3 length: 17 amino acids. As DNA, the CDR3 is TGTGCCAGCAGCTTAGATGCAAACCAGTGGGCCGCCGGGGAGCTGTTTTCT. Its translation: CASSLDANQWAAGELFS.

This clonotype appeared a single time. A read error may produce the germline difference seen at one junction end. The chain couples TRBV11-2 to TRBJ2-1; tentatively, D is TRBD1 or TRBD2 (5 bases each). Germline CDR1 and CDR2: SGHAT and FQNNGV. This CDR3 has 14 amino acids. The CDR3, as DNA: TGTGCCATCAGCTACGGGGCAGCGTACAATGGGCAGTTCTTC. It is translated as CAISYGAAYNGQFF.

Points on this clonotype: The junction shows a germline mismatch at one end, possibly a read error. This chain links TRBV4-2 with TRBJ2-3; TRBD2 might be the D (6 bases). Germline lookup yields CDR1 LGHNA and CDR2 YNFKEQ. The CDR3 consists of 13 residues. This chain's CDR3 is CASGHGEADTQYF. DNA of the CDR3: TGTGCCAGCGGCCATGGGGAGGCAGATACGCAGTATTTT.

With respect to this clonotype: One end of the junction fails to match germline, which may point to a read error. V gene TRBV29-1 combines with J gene TRBJ2-7; D may be TRBD2 (6 bases). Germline V CDR1 and CDR2: SQVTM, ANQGSEA. This CDR3 spans 11 amino acids. CDR3 loop: CSGGESYEEYF. CDR3 nucleotides: TGTAGCGGCGGGGAGTCCTACGAGGAGTACTTC.

Regarding this clonotype: With a much larger clone just one base away, this may be a read error. The gene calls are TRBV28 and TRBJ2-3; 12 nucleotides align to TRBD2. This CDR3 comprises 16 residues. Germline values: CDR1 MDHEN, CDR2 SYDVKM. With 10 bases clipped from V and 4 bases from J, the junction kept 12 bases outside the gene matches. In DNA, the CDR3 is TGTGCCATCAGCCAACTAGCGGGAGGAGGGGCAGATACGCAGTATTTT. This sequence encodes CAISQLAGGGADTQYF.

Of note for this clonotype: With a much larger clone just one base away, this may be a read error. This chain joins TRBV10-3 and TRBJ2-2; TRBD2 is a possible D gene (5 bases). Germline CDR1 ENHRY, CDR2 SYGVKD. The V end lost 4 bases, the J end lost 7 bases, and 10 bases lay between the germline ends. The CDR3 covers 13 residues. DNA of the CDR3: TGTGCCATCAGTGGGGCGGACTTCGGGGAGCTGTTTTTT. It is translated as CAISGADFGELFF.

A note on this clonotype: It is likely a read error, because the conserved phenylalanine at the end of the CDR3 is missing. V is TRBV11-2 and J is TRBJ2-1, with TRBD2 matching over 7 bases. The CDR3 spans 16 residues. CDR1 is SGHAT, CDR2 FQNNGV, per germline. The CDR3 here is CDSSPGGGRRDNEQFL. The CDR3 DNA reads TGTGACAGCAGCCCTGGGGGGGGGAGGCGCGACAATGAGCAGTTCCTC.

Remarks on this clonotype: Germline and junction disagree at one end, which may indicate a read error. The chain employs TRBV6-1 and TRBJ2-7; 9 positions agree with TRBD1. CDR1 and CDR2 (germline): MNHNS, SASEGT. CDR3 length equals 15 residues. The CDR3 spells CTSSIVGTGLGEQYF. CDR3 bases: TGTACCAGCAGTATAGTGGGGACAGGGCTCGGCGAGCAGTACTTC.

Comment on this clonotype: An end of the junction does not agree with germline; a read error may underlie this. V gene TRBV11-3 combines with J gene TRBJ2-7; D ambiguous. Germline CDR1 reads SGHNT; CDR2 reads YENEEA. CDR3 length equals 19 residues. The CDR3 spells CASSSEKWAKEQSFYEQYF. The DNA for the CDR3 is TGTGCCAGCAGCTCAGAGAAATGGGCTAAGGAGCAATCTTTCTACGAGCAGTATTTC.

To note about this clonotype: This sequence may be a read error, since a much larger clone differs from it by one base. The chain has TRBV5-6 and TRBJ1-1; the D gene is possibly TRBD1 (5 bases). Germline V CDR1 and CDR2: SGHDT, YYEEEE. Trimming cost V 1 base and J 3 bases, with 13 bases left between them. CDR3 length equals 15 residues. The CDR3 DNA is TGTGCCAGCAGCTTGCTGTCAGGGTATGACACTGAAGCTTTCTTT. Translated: CASSLLSGYDTEAFF. The whole variable domain, remainder taken from reference TRBV5-6 and TRBJ1-1, is DAGVTQSPTHLIKTRGQQVTLRCSPKSGHDTVSWYQQALGQGPQFIFQYYEEEERQRGNFPDRFSGHQFPNYSSELNVNALLLGDSALYLCASSLLSGYDTEAFFGQGTRLTVV.